The 10 T cell receptor beta chains below were found in one sample sequenced in a study of beta chain features in type 1 diabetes. Broader study findings: In every one of the four CD4+ subsets, TCRB CDR3s were moderately but significantly shorter in Type 1 diabetes patients.

No antigen has been identified for these receptors. TCRB transcripts that were expressed got sequenced, as all of the isolated RNA had been reverse transcribed. The table came from immunoSEQ multiplex PCR; TCRdb's copy has only in-frame clones and leaves some out. The sample lists hundreds of thousands of clones, around 15% seen once, with nearly 0.04% in the top ten. The material sequenced was naive CD4+ T cells from blood. The receptors here all came from a man younger than 30 with type 1 diabetes.

In its sample, this clone was seen a few times. The chain recombines TRBV21-1 with TRBJ2-3; the table's D call, TRBD1, has no DNA check behind it. TRBV21-1 is shown as a pseudogene. CDR3 size: 17 residues. CDR3 DNA sequence: TGTGCCAGCAGCAAAGTGACAGGGGACATTCCCACAGATACGCAGTATTTT. Translated: CASSKVTGDIPTDTQYF.

V usage is TRBV5-1 and J usage is TRBJ1-1; D gene unclear. Trimming took 0 bases from V and 3 from J, leaving 12 bases between them. This CDR3 region has 15 residues. CDR1 and CDR2 (germline): SGHRS, YFSETQ. For the CDR3, the DNA is TGCGCCAGCAGCTTGGTTGCGACAACCTACACTGAAGCTTTCTTT. It codes for CASSLVATTYTEAFF. The full variable domain, with the rest looked up from reference TRBV5-1 and TRBJ1-1, is KAGVTQTPRYLIKTRGQQVTLSCSPISGHRSVSWYQQTPGQGLQFLFEYFSETQRNKGNFPGRFSGRQFSNSRSEMNVSTLELGDSALYLCASSLVATTYTEAFFGQGTRLTVV.

The CDR3 spells CASSPWEGAHGYTF. CDR3 DNA: TGTGCCAGCAGCCCCTGGGAGGGGGCACATGGCTACACCTTC. The rearrangement joins TRBV6-1 to TRBJ1-2; TRBD1 matches at 7 bases. V lost 6 bases, J lost 6 bases, and 10 bases stayed unmatched. The CDR3 runs 14 residues. Germline CDR1 MNHNS, CDR2 SASEGT.

The gene calls are TRBV2 and TRBJ2-5; 8 bases match TRBD1. The J segment lost 2 bases and the V segment lost 5 bases, leaving 7 bases of the junction unmatched. The length of the CDR3 is 15 residues. Germline V gives CDR1 SNHLY, CDR2 FYNNEI. CDR3 region: CASSKEGTGQETQYF. The DNA for the CDR3 is TGTGCCAGCAGTAAGGAAGGGACAGGTCAAGAGACCCAGTACTTC.

A few counts support this clone. V usage is TRBV30 and J usage is TRBJ2-6, with D maybe TRBD1 (5 bases). The CDR3 contains 17 residues. The germline V gene has CDR1 GTSNPN and CDR2 SVGIG (reference sequence). Trimming removed 0 bases at V and 0 bases at J, with 12 bases between. CDR3 DNA sequence: TGTGCCTGGAGTGTATCCAGGGTTCCCTCTGGGGCCAACGTCCTGACTTTC. Encoded protein: CAWSVSRVPSGANVLTF. The full variable domain, completed using reference TRBV30 and TRBJ2-6, is SQTIHQWPATLVQPVGSPLSLECTVEGTSNPNLYWYRQAAGRGLQLLFYSVGIGQISSEVPQNLSASRPQDRQFILSSKKLLLSDSGFYLCAWSVSRVPSGANVLTFGAGSRLTVL.

This rearrangement joins TRBV29-1 to TRBJ2-7; weak D call: TRBD1 (6 bases). Looked up from germline, CDR1 is SQVTM and CDR2 is ANQGSEA. The CDR3 has 13 amino acids. V lost 6 bases to trimming and J lost 6 bases, with 18 bases between them. In DNA, the CDR3 is TGCAGCGTCGGGACACTGTCGGCCAGCGAGCAGTACTTC. This sequence encodes CSVGTLSASEQYF.

The chain couples TRBV28 to TRBJ2-1, with D uncertain. CDR3 length: 12 amino acids. The germline V and J ends were trimmed by 4 bases and 13 bases, with 14 bases remaining between them. Germline V gene data show CDR1 as MDHEN and CDR2 as SYDVKM. CDR3 protein: CASSSIQETQFF. For the CDR3, the DNA is TGTGCCAGCAGTTCTATCCAAGAAACACAGTTCTTC.

J is TRBJ1-5 and V is TRBV28; possibly TRBD1 for D (6 bases). This CDR3 comprises 13 residues. Between the trimmed V and J ends, which lost 5 bases and 11 bases, there was a span of 16 bases. Germline lookup yields CDR1 MDHEN and CDR2 SYDVKM. This chain's CDR3 is CASSPWGGRSQHF. CDR3 DNA sequence: TGTGCCAGCAGTCCATGGGGGGGCAGGTCCCAGCATTTT.

The chain employs TRBV2 and TRBJ2-1; 8 nucleotides align to TRBD1. CDR1 and CDR2 (germline): SNHLY, FYNNEI. This CDR3 spans 15 amino acids. The trim removed 5 bases at V and 8 bases at J, leaving 11 bases unmatched. The CDR3 DNA follows: TGTGCCAGCAGTAGAGCATGGACAGGGTCGGATGAGCAGTTCTTC. Translating gives CASSRAWTGSDEQFF. The complete variable domain, with remaining parts taken from reference TRBV2 and TRBJ2-1, reads EPEVTQTPSHQVTQMGQEVILRCVPISNHLYFYWYRQILGQKVEFLVSFYNNEISEKSEIFDDQFSVERPDGSNFTLKIRSTKLEDSAMYFCASSRAWTGSDEQFFGPGTRLTVL.

The chain combines TRBV30 with TRBJ2-3; D tentatively fits TRBD1 or TRBD2 (5 bases each). This CDR3 is built from 13 residues. Trimming stripped 3 bases from V and 6 bases from J, with 13 bases between. Per the germline V gene, CDR1 is GTSNPN and CDR2 is SVGIG (reference sequence). The CDR3 coding sequence is TGTGCCTGGAGCCCCGGGGCCCCGGATACGCAGTATTTT. Translation: CAWSPGAPDTQYF. Variable domain in full (rest from reference TRBV30 and TRBJ2-3): SQTIHQWPATLVQPVGSPLSLECTVEGTSNPNLYWYRQAAGRGLQLLFYSVGIGQISSEVPQNLSASRPQDRQFILSSKKLLLSDSGFYLCAWSPGAPDTQYFGPGTRLTVL.